This TCR beta chain was captured by sequencing in a study of B cell selection in AIRE deficiency. Regulatory T cells were sorted as CD4+CD25hiCD127low/negative cells. Germline V CDR1 and CDR2: MNHEY, SMNVEV (reference sequence). CDR3 length: 13 residues. V lost 1 base to trimming and J lost 3 bases, with 6 bases between them. Some clones are missing from TCRdb's copy, which holds only in-frame ones; the method was immunoSEQ multiplex PCR. The repertoire includes about 19,000 clones, 90% to 95% of them detected once, and about 0.92% sits in the top ten. Findings and caveats of the study: Around 33% of healthy-shared Treg sequences were found among patient Tconv cells. TCRbeta-only data showed under 45% of shared healthy Treg sequences in healthy Tconv. Of some 3,900 shared Treg TCRbeta sequences, 25% to 40% were healthy-donor-only and around 8.6% patient-only. Shared Treg sequences had shorter CDR3s, biased toward rearrangements with few non-templated insertions.

As to this clone: Its antigen is unidentified.

The sample comprised CD4+CD25+ Tregs sorted from PBMCs. J is TRBJ2-5 and V is TRBV27; no clear D. This TCR was recovered from a human donor in good health. The CDR3 loop is CASSLLGKETQYF. CDR3 nucleotides: TGTGCCAGCAGTTTATTGGGGAAAGAGACCCAGTACTTC.